This TCR beta chain came from a study of Tregs in tolerant kidney transplant recipients. As to this clone: Antigen unknown.

The study, taken as a whole, reports: This study did not directly address biological reproducibility.

This table comes from immunoSEQ multiplex PCR, and its TCRdb copy is limited to in-frame clones, with some not included. The data show tens of thousands of clones, about 83% seen once. Germline V CDR1 and CDR2: MNHEY, SVGAGI. V was cut by 0 bases and J by 8 bases, with 16 bases left in between. CDR3 length: 16 residues. The source is a human donor in good health. The chain uses TRBV6-5 and TRBJ1-4; D is perhaps TRBD1 (6 bases). What was sequenced was CD4+ T cells from blood. The CDR3 DNA sequence: TGTGCCAGCAGTTACTCGGCAGGGTGGGGGGCCGAAAAACTGTTTTTT. Translated: CASSYSAGWGAEKLFF.